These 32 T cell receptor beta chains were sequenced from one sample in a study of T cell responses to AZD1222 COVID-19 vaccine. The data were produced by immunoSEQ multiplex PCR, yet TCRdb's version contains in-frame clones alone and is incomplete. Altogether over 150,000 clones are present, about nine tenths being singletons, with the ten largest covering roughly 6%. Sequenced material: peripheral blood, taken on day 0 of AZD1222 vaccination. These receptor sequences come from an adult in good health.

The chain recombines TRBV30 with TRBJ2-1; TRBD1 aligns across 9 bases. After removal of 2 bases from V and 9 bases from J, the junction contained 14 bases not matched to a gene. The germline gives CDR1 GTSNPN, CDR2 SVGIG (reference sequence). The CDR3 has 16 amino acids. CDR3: CAWSSPWDRVSGEQFF. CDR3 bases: TGTGCCTGGAGTAGCCCATGGGACAGGGTGTCTGGTGAGCAGTTCTTC.

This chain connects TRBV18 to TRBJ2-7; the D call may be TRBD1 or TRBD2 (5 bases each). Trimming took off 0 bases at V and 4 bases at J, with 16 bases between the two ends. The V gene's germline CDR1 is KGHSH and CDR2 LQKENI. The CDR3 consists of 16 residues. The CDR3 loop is CASSPPNPGATYEQYF. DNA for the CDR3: TGTGCCAGCTCACCACCGAACCCCGGGGCAACGTACGAGCAGTACTTC.

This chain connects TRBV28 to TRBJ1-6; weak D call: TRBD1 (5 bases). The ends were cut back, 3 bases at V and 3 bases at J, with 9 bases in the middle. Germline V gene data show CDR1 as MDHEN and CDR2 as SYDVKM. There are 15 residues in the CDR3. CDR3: CASSLKGSYNSPLHF. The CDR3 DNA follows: TGTGCCAGCAGTTTGAAGGGGAGCTATAATTCACCCCTCCACTTT.

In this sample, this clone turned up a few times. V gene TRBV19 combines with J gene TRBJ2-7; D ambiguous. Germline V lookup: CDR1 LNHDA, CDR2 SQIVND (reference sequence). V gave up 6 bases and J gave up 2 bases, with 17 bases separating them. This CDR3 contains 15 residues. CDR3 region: CASRDKAGDTYEQYF. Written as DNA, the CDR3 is TGTGCCAGTAGGGATAAGGCCGGAGATACCTACGAGCAGTACTTC.

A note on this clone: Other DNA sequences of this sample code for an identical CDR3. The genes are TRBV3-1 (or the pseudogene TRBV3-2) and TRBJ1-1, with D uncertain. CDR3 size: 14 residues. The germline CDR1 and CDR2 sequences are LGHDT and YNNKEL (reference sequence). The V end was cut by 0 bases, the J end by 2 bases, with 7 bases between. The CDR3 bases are TGTGCCAGCAGCCAAGAAGATACTAACACTGAAGCTTTCTTT. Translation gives CASSQEDTNTEAFF.

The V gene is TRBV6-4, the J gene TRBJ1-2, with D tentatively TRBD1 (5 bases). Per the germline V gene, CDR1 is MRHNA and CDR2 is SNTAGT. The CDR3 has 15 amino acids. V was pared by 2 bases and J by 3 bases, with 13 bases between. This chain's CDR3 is CASSDPPRGDYGYTF. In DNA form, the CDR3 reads TGTGCCAGCAGTGACCCCCCACGAGGGGACTATGGCTACACCTTC.

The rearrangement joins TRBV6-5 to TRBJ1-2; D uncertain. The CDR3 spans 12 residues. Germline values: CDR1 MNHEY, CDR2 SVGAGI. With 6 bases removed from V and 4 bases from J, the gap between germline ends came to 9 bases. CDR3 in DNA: TGTGCCAGCAGCCACGAAACCTATGGCTACACCTTC. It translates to CASSHETYGYTF.

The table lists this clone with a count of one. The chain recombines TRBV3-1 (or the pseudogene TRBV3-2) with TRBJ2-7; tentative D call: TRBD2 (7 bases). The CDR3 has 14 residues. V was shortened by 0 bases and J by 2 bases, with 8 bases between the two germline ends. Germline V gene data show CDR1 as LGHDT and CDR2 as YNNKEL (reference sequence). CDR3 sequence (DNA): TGTGCCAGCAGCCAAGAGGGGGGGCCCTACGAGCAGTACTTC. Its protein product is CASSQEGGPYEQYF.

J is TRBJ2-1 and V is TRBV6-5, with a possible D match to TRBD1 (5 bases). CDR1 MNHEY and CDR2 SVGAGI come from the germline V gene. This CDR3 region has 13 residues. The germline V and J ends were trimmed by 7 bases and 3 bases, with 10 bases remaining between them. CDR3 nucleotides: TGTGCCAGCATTAAAAGGGGCTACAATGAGCAGTTCTTC. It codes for CASIKRGYNEQFF.

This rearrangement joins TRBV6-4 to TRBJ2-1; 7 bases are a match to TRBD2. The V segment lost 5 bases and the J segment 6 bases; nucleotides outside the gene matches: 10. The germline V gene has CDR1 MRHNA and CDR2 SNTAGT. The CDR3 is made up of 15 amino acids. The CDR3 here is CASSPGRELFNEQFF. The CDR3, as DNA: TGTGCCAGCAGTCCCGGGCGGGAGCTTTTCAATGAGCAGTTCTTC.

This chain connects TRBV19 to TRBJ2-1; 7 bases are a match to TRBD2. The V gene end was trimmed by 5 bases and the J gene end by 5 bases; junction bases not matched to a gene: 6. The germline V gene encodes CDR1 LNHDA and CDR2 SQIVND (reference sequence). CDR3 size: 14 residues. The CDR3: CASSLRLANNEQFF. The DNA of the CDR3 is TGTGCCAGTAGTTTACGACTAGCAAACAATGAGCAGTTCTTC.

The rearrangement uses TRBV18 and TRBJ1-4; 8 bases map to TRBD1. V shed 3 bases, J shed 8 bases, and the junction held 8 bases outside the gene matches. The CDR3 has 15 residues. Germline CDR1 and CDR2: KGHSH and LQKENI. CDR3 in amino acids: CASSPRTGPIEKLFF. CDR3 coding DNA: TGTGCCAGCTCACCCCGGACAGGGCCTATAGAAAAACTGTTTTTT.

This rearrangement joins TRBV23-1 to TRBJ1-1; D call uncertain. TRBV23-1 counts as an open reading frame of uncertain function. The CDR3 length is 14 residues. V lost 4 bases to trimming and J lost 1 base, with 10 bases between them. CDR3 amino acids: CASSRERKNTEAFF. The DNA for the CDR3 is TGCGCCAGCAGTCGAGAACGGAAGAACACTGAAGCTTTCTTT.

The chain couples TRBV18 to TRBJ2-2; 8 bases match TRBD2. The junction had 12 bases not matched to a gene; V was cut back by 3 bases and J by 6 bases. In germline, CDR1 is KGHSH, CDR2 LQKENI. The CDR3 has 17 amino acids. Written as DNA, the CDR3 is TGTGCCAGCTCACCGTGGTCCCCAGCGGGAGTTTCCGGGGAGCTGTTTTTT. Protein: CASSPWSPAGVSGELFF. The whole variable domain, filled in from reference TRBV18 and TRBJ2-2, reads NAGVMQNPRHLVRRRGQEARLRCSPMKGHSHVYWYRQLPEEGLKFMVYLQKENIIDESGMPKERFSAEFPKEGPSILRIQQVVRGDSAAYFCASSPWSPAGVSGELFFGEGSRLTVL.

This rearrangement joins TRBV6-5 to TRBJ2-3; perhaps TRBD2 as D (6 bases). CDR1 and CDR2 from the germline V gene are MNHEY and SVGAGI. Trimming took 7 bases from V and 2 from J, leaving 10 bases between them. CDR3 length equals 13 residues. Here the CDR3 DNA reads TGTGCCAGCAAATCGGGGGACACAGATACGCAGTATTTT. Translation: CASKSGDTDTQYF.

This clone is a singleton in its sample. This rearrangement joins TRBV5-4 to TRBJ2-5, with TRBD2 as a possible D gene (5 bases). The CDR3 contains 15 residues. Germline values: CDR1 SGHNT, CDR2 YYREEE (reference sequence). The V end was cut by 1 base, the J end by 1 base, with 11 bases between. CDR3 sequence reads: CASSLIGDAQETQYF. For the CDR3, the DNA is TGTGCCAGCAGCTTGATCGGGGATGCCCAAGAGACCCAGTACTTC.

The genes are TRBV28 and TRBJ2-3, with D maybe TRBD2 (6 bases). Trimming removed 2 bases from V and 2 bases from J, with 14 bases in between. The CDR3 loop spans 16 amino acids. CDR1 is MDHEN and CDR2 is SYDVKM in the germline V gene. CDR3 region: CASSLGGLRNTDTQYF. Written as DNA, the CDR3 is TGTGCCAGCAGTTTAGGGGGACTCCGCAACACAGATACGCAGTATTTT.

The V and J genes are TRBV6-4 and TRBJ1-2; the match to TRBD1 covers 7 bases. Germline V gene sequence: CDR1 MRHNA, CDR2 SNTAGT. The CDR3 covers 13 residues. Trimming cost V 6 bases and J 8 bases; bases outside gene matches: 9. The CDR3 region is CASRQTGAGGYTF. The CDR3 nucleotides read TGTGCCAGCAGACAAACAGGGGCCGGCGGCTACACCTTC.

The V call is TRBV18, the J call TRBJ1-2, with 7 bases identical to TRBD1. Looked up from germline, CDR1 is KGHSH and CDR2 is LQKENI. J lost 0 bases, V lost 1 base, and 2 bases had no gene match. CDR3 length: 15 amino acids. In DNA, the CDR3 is TGTGCCAGCTCACCACAGGACAGGACTAACTATGGCTACACCTTC. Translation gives CASSPQDRTNYGYTF.

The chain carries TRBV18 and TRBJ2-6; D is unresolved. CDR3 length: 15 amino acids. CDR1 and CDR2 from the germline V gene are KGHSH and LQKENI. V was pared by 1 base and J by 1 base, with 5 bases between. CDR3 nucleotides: TGTGCCAGCTCACCACTTAGGTCTGGGGCCAACGTCCTGACTTTC. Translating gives CASSPLRSGANVLTF.

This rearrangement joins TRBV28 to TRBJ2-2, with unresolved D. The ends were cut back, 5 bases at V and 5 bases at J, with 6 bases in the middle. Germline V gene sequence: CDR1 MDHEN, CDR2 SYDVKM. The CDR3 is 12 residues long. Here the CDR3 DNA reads TGTGCCAGCAGTATAAGTACCGGGGAGCTGTTTTTT. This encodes CASSISTGELFF.

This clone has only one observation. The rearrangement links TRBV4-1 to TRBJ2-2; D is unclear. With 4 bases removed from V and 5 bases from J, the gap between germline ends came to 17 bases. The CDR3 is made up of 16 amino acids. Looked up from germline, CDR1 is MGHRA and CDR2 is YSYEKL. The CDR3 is CASSPPPPVWTGELFF. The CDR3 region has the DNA TGCGCCAGCAGCCCTCCCCCCCCGGTATGGACCGGGGAGCTGTTTTTT.

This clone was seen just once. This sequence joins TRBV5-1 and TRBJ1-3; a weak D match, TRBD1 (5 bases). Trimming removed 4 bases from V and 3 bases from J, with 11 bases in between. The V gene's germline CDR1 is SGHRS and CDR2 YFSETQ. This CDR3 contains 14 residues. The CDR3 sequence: CASSPGAGGNTIYF. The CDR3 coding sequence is TGCGCCAGCAGCCCCGGGGCCGGTGGAAACACCATATATTTT.

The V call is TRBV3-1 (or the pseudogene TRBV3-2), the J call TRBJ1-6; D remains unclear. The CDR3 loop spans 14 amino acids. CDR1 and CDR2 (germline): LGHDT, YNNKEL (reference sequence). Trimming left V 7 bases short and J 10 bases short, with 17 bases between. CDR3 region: CASTLDSTSSPLHF. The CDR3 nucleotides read TGTGCCAGCACCTTGGACTCGACCTCCTCACCCCTCCACTTT.

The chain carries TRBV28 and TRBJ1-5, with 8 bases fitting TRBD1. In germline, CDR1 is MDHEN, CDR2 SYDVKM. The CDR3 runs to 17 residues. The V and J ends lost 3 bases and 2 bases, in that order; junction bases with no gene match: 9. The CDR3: CASSFGQGAGGNQPQHF. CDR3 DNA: TGTGCCAGCAGTTTTGGGCAGGGGGCCGGCGGCAATCAGCCCCAGCATTTT.

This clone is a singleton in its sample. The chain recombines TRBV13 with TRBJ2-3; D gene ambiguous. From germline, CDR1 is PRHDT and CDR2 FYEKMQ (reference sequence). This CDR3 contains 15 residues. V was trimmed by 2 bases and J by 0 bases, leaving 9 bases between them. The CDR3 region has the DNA TGTGCCAGCAGCTTAACAAGGGCTAGCACAGATACGCAGTATTTT. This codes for CASSLTRASTDTQYF.

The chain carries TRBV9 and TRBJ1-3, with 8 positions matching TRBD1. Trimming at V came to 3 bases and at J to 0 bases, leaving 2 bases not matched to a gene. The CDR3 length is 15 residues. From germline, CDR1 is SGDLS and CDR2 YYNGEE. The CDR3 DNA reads TGTGCCAGCAGCGCCGACAGGGGCTCTGGAAACACCATATATTTT. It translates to CASSADRGSGNTIYF. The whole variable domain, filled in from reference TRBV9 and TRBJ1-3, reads DSGVTQTPKHLITATGQRVTLRCSPRSGDLSVYWYQQSLDQGLQFLIQYYNGEERAKGNILERFSAQQFPDLHSELNLSSLELGDSALYFCASSADRGSGNTIYFGEGSWLTVV.

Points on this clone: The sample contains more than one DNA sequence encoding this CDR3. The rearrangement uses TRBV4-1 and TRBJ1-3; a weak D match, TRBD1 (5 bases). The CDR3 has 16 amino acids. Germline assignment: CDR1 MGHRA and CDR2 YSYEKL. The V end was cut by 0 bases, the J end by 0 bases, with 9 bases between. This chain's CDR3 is CASSQDSGGSGNTIYF. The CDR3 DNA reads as TGCGCCAGCAGCCAAGATTCGGGGGGCTCTGGAAACACCATATATTTT.

CDR3 sequence reads: CASRAADNEQFF. CDR3 DNA: TGTGCCAGCAGGGCGGCGGACAATGAGCAGTTCTTC. V gene TRBV12-3 or TRBV12-4 combines with J gene TRBJ2-1; no clear D gene. The length of the CDR3 is 12 residues. The V gene lost 6 bases and the J gene lost 5 bases, with 8 bases spanning the gap.

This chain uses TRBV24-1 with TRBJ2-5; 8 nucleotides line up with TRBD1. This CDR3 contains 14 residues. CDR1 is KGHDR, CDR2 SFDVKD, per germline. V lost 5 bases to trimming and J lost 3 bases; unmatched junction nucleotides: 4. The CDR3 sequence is CATSVTGGKETQYF. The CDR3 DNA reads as TGTGCCACCAGTGTAACAGGGGGGAAAGAGACCCAGTACTTC.

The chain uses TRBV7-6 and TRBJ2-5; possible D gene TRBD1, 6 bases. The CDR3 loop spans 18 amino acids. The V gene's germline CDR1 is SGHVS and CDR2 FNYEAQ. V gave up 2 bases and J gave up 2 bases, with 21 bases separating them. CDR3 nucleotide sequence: TGTGCCAGCAGCTTAACCCAGACAGGTTTGGGCCTGCAAGAGACCCAGTACTTC. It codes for CASSLTQTGLGLQETQYF. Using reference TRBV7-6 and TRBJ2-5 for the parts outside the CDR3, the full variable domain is GAGVSQSPRYKVTKRGQDVALRCDPISGHVSLYWYRQALGQGPEFLTYFNYEAQQDKSGLPNDRFSAERPEGSISTLTIQRTEQRDSAMYRCASSLTQTGLGLQETQYFGPGTRLLVL.

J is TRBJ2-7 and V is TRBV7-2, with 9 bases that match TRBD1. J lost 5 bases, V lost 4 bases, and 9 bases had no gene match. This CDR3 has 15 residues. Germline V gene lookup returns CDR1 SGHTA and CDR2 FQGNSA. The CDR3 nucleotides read TGTGCCAGCAGCTCTGCCGGGACAGGGATCAACGAGCAGTACTTC. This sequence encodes CASSSAGTGINEQYF.